The entry below gives a single T cell receptor (beta chain) sequence along with its context. This entry belongs to a study of blood T cells in healthy people across ages. Healthy Caucasian individuals from Russia aged about 6 to 90 served as donors. With each sample, at least 5 micrograms of total RNA were extracted. This CDR3 contains 15 residues. J gave up 6 bases and V 2 bases, and 8 bases lay outside the gene matches. Per germline, CDR1 SGHKS and CDR2 YYEKEE (reference sequence). Next came a second PCR, run for about 7 to 12 cycles, which used a sample-barcoded 5' primer along with a J-beta primer mix. From the 5' RACE reads, TCRdb called clonotypes with MiXCR, one entry per CDR3 protein. This table holds under 800,000 distinct CDR3 sequences, roughly 41% found once.

Sequencing was carried out using blood. The TCR comes from a woman aged 55-70 years in good health. The chain couples TRBV5-5 to TRBJ2-7, with 10 bases that match TRBD2. CDR3 coding DNA: TGTGCCAGCAGCTTTGGAGCGGGAGGGCCTGGCGAGCAGTACTTC. Its translation: CASSFGAGGPGEQYF.